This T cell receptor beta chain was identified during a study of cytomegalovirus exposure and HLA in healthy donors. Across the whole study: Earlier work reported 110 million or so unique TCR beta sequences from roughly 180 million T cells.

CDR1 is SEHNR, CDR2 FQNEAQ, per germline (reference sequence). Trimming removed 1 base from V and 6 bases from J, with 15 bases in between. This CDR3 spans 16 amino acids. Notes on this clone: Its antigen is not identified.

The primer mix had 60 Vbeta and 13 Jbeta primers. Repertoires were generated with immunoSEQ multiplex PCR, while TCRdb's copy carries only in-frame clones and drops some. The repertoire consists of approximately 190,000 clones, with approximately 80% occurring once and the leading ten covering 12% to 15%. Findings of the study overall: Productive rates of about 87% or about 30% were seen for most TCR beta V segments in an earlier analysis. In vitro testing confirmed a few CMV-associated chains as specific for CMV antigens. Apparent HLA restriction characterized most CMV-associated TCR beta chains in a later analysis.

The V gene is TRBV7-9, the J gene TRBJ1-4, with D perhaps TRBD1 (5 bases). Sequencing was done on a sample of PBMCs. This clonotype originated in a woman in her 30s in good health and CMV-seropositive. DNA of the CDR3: TGTGCCAGCAGCTTAGTTAGGGGCAGGGAGGATGAAAAACTGTTTTTT. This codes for CASSLVRGREDEKLFF.